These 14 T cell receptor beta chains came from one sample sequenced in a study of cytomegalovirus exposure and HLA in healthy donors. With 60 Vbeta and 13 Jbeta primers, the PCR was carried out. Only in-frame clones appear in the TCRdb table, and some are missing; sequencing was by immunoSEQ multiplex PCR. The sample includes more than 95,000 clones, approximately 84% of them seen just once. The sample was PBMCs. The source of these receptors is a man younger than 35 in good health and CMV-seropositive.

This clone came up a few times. The CDR3 loop reads CASGFPGGSINEQFF. For the CDR3, the DNA is TGTGCTAGTGGTTTCCCGGGCGGGAGCATCAATGAGCAGTTCTTC. The chain links TRBV12-5 to TRBJ2-1; TRBD2 aligns across 7 bases. The CDR3 extends over 15 amino acids. V shed 3 bases, J shed 6 bases, and the junction held 8 bases outside the gene matches. Germline CDR1 and CDR2: LGHNT and FRNRAP.

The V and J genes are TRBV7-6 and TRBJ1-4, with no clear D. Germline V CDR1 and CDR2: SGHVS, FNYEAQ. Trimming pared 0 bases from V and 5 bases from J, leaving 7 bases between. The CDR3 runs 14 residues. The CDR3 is CASSLAGENEKLFF. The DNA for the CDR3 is TGTGCCAGCAGCTTAGCTGGAGAAAATGAAAAACTGTTTTTT.

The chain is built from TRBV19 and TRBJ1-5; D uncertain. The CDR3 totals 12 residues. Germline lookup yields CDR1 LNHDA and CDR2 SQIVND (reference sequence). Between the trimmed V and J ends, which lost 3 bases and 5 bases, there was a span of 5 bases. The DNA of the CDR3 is TGTGCCAGTAGTATTCGGGATCAGCCCCAGCATTTT. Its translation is CASSIRDQPQHF.

CDR3 in DNA: TGTGCTAGTGTCATTTCAGGGGTGGCTGGAGAGACCCAGTACTTC. This translates into CASVISGVAGETQYF. The chain couples TRBV12-5 to TRBJ2-5; tentative D call: TRBD1 (6 bases). Germline values: CDR1 LGHNT, CDR2 FRNRAP. Trimming shortened V by 7 bases and J by 4 bases, and 19 bases separated the two germline ends. This CDR3 is 15 amino acids long.

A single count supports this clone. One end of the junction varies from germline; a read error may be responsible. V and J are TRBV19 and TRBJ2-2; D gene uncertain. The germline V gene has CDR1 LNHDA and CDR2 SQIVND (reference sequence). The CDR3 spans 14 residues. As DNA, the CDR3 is TGTGCCAGTAGTATAACCCAGAACACCGAGGAGCTGTTTTTT. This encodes CASSITQNTEELFF.

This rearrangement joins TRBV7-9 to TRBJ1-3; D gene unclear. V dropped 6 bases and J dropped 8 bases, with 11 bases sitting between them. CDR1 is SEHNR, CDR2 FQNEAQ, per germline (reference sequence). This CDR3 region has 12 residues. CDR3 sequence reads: CASRTEGDTIYF. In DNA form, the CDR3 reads TGTGCCAGCAGGACCGAGGGAGACACCATATATTTT.

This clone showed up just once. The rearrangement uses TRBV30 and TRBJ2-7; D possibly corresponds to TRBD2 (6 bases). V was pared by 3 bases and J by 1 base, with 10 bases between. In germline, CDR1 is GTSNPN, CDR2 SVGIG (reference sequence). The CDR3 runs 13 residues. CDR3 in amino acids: CAWRRGLSYEQYF. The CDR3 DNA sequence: TGTGCCTGGAGACGGGGGTTGTCCTACGAGCAGTACTTC.

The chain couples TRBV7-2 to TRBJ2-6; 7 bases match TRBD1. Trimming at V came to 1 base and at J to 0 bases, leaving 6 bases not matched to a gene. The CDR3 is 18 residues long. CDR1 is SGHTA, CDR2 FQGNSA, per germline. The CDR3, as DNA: TGTGCCAGCAGCTTAGGACCGGGACAGATCTCTGGGGCCAACGTCCTGACTTTC. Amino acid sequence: CASSLGPGQISGANVLTF.

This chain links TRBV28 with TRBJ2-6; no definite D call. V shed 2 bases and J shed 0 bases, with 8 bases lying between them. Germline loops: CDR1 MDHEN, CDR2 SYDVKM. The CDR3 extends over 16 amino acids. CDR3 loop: CASSLGEVSGANVLTF. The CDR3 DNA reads TGTGCCAGCAGTTTAGGAGAAGTCTCTGGGGCCAACGTCCTGACTTTC.

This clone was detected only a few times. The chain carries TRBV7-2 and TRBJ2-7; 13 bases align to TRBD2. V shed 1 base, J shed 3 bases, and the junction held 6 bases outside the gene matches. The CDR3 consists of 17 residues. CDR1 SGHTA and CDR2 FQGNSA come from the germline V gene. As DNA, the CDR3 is TGTGCCAGCAGCTTAGGGACTAGCGGGAGCCGTCGCTACGAGCAGTACTTC. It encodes CASSLGTSGSRRYEQYF.

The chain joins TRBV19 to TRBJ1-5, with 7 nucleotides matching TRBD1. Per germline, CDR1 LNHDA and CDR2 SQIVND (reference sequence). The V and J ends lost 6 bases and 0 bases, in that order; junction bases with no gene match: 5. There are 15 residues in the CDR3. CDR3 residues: CASSGTEFSNQPQHF. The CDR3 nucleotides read TGTGCCAGTAGCGGGACAGAGTTTAGCAATCAGCCCCAGCATTTT.

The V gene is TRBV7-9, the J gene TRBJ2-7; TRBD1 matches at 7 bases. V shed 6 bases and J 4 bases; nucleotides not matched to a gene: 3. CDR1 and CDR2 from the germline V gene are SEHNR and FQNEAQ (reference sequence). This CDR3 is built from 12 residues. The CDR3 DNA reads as TGTGCCAGCAGACAGGGGAGTTACGAGCAGTACTTC. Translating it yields CASRQGSYEQYF.

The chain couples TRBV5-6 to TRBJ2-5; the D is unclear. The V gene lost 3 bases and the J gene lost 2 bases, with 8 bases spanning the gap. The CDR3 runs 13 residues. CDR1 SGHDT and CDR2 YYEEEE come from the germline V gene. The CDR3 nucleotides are TGTGCCAGCAGCTCCACCCTACAAGAGACCCAGTACTTC. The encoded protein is CASSSTLQETQYF.

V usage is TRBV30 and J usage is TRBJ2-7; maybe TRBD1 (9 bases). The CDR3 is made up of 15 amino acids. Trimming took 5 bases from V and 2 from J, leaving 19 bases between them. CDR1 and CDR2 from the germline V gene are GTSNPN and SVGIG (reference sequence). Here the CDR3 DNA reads TGTGCCTGGGAACGGGGGGGACAGGGACCCTACGAGCAGTACTTC. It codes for CAWERGGQGPYEQYF.